These T cell receptor beta chains were read from a single sample in a study of shared clonotypes between healthy human individuals. Repertoires were generated with immunoSEQ multiplex PCR, while TCRdb's copy carries only in-frame clones and drops some. Among about 470,000 clones, 70% to 80% were seen once, and the ten largest hold roughly an eighth. The specimen was PBMCs. These receptors were obtained from a woman aged 40-49 years in good health. Some clones in this sample may be carry-over from other donors' samples. CDR3s include the opening cysteine and the closing phenylalanine or tryptophan. D genes are given only for firm matches. Expanded clones are given a class, and other clones once, few, many or no size at all.

j_gene: TRBJ1-2; v_gene: TRBV9; d_gene: -; abundance: -; CDR3aa: CASSVASSLYTF; CDR3nt: TGTGCCAGCAGCGTAGCGTCCAGTCTATACACCTTC
j_gene: TRBJ1-2; v_gene: TRBV7-2; d_gene: TRBD1; abundance: many; CDR3aa: CASSVGQASYTF; CDR3nt: TGTGCCAGCAGCGTCGGACAGGCTAGCTACACCTTC
j_gene: TRBJ2-1; v_gene: TRBV27; d_gene: TRBD2; abundance: -; CDR3aa: CASSTPWREGRNNEQFF; CDR3nt: TGTGCCAGCTCTACCCCTTGGCGGGAGGGCAGGAACAATGAGCAGTTCTTC
j_gene: TRBJ2-1; v_gene: TRBV19; d_gene: -; abundance: -; CDR3aa: CASSPARGFSYNEQFF; CDR3nt: TGTGCCAGTAGTCCCGCTCGCGGTTTCTCCTACAATGAGCAGTTCTTC
j_gene: TRBJ1-5; v_gene: TRBV2; d_gene: TRBD1; abundance: -; CDR3aa: CASSRDSPNQPQHF; CDR3nt: TGTGCCAGCAGCCGGGACAGCCCCAATCAGCCCCAGCATTTT
j_gene: TRBJ2-1; v_gene: TRBV7-3; d_gene: TRBD2; abundance: -; CDR3aa: CASSLASGAYNEQFF; CDR3nt: TGTGCCAGCAGCTTAGCTAGCGGGGCATACAATGAGCAGTTCTTC
j_gene: TRBJ2-5; v_gene: TRBV6-6; d_gene: TRBD2; abundance: -; CDR3aa: CASADSGREETQYF; CDR3nt: TGTGCCAGCGCAGATAGCGGGAGGGAAGAGACCCAGTACTTC
j_gene: TRBJ1-2; v_gene: TRBV2; d_gene: -; abundance: -; CDR3aa: CASWGRGYGYTF; CDR3nt: TGTGCCAGCTGGGGGAGGGGCTATGGCTACACCTTC
j_gene: TRBJ1-1; v_gene: TRBV11-2; d_gene: TRBD1; abundance: -; CDR3aa: CASSADRATEAFF; CDR3nt: TGTGCCAGCAGCGCGGACAGGGCGACTGAAGCTTTCTTT
j_gene: TRBJ2-1; v_gene: TRBV19; d_gene: TRBD2; abundance: -; CDR3aa: CASSTGTSAYNEQFF; CDR3nt: TGTGCCAGCTCGACCGGGACTAGCGCTTACAATGAGCAGTTCTTC
j_gene: TRBJ1-1; v_gene: TRBV2; d_gene: -; abundance: -; CDR3aa: CASILRNTEAFF; CDR3nt: TGTGCCAGCATCCTTCGAAACACTGAAGCTTTCTTT
j_gene: TRBJ2-3; v_gene: TRBV29-1; d_gene: -; abundance: -; CDR3aa: CSVFDTGADTQYF; CDR3nt: TGCAGCGTTTTCGATACAGGAGCGGATACGCAGTATTTT
j_gene: TRBJ2-7; v_gene: TRBV10-3; d_gene: TRBD2; abundance: -; CDR3aa: CATLAGGTSYEQHF; CDR3nt: TGTGCCACTTTAGCGGGAGGAACCTCCTACGAGCAGCACTTC
j_gene: TRBJ1-4; v_gene: TRBV2; d_gene: -; abundance: -; CDR3aa: CASSDKRANEKLFF; CDR3nt: TGTGCCAGCAGTGATAAACGAGCTAATGAAAAACTGTTTTTT
j_gene: TRBJ2-7; v_gene: TRBV28; d_gene: -; abundance: -; CDR3aa: CASSFHGGRYEQYF; CDR3nt: TGTGCCAGCAGTTTTCATGGGGGACGATACGAGCAGTACTTC
j_gene: TRBJ1-2; v_gene: TRBV14; d_gene: -; abundance: -; CDR3aa: CASSQDPGVRGYTF; CDR3nt: TGTGCCAGCAGCCAAGATCCCGGGGTTCGTGGCTACACCTTC
j_gene: TRBJ2-1; v_gene: TRBV9; d_gene: -; abundance: -; CDR3aa: CASSVAGTNNEQFF; CDR3nt: TGTGCCAGCAGCGTAGCGGGCACCAACAATGAGCAGTTCTTC
j_gene: TRBJ2-5; v_gene: TRBV5-1; d_gene: TRBD2; abundance: -; CDR3aa: CASSLNPMTSGSLKETQYF; CDR3nt: TGCGCCAGCAGCTTAAATCCCATGACTAGCGGGAGTCTCAAAGAGACCCAGTACTTC
j_gene: TRBJ2-1; v_gene: TRBV6-5; d_gene: TRBD2; abundance: -; CDR3aa: CASSQRTSGRGEQFF; CDR3nt: TGTGCCAGCAGCCAGAGAACTAGCGGGAGGGGTGAGCAGTTCTTC
j_gene: TRBJ2-3; v_gene: TRBV5-1; d_gene: -; abundance: -; CDR3aa: CASSLNINTQYF; CDR3nt: TGCGCCAGCAGCTTGAATATAAATACGCAGTATTTT
j_gene: TRBJ2-3; v_gene: TRBV5-4; d_gene: -; abundance: -; CDR3aa: CASSLARDRATDTQYF; CDR3nt: TGTGCCAGCAGCCTAGCGAGGGACCGAGCCACAGATACGCAGTATTTT
j_gene: TRBJ1-3; v_gene: TRBV27; d_gene: -; abundance: few; CDR3aa: CANPDSIAGNTIYF; CDR3nt: TGTGCCAACCCGGACAGTATAGCTGGAAACACCATATATTTT
j_gene: TRBJ1-2; v_gene: TRBV5-5; d_gene: -; abundance: few; CDR3aa: CASSLLGYGYTF; CDR3nt: TGTGCCAGCAGCTTGTTGGGCTATGGCTACACCTTC
j_gene: TRBJ1-1; v_gene: TRBV11-2; d_gene: -; abundance: few; CDR3aa: CASSLGGPTYTEAFF; CDR3nt: TGTGCCAGCAGCTTAGGGGGACCTACGTACACTGAAGCTTTCTTT
j_gene: TRBJ2-2; v_gene: TRBV4-1; d_gene: TRBD1; abundance: -; CDR3aa: CASSQGQGAYGELFF; CDR3nt: TGCGCCAGCAGCCAAGGACAGGGGGCATACGGGGAGCTGTTTTTT
j_gene: TRBJ2-5; v_gene: TRBV19; d_gene: -; abundance: -; CDR3aa: CASGPAQGPQETQYF; CDR3nt: TGTGCCTCGGGACCTGCTCAGGGGCCTCAAGAGACCCAGTACTTC
j_gene: TRBJ2-1; v_gene: TRBV7-9; d_gene: -; abundance: -; CDR3aa: CAADSYNEQFF; CDR3nt: TGTGCCGCCGACTCCTACAATGAGCAGTTCTTC
j_gene: TRBJ1-1; v_gene: TRBV7-9; d_gene: -; abundance: -; CDR3aa: CASSQGLRHTEAFF; CDR3nt: TGTGCCAGCAGCCAGGGACTACGGCACACTGAAGCTTTCTTT
j_gene: TRBJ2-7; v_gene: TRBV19; d_gene: TRBD1; abundance: few; CDR3aa: CASMATGQGFVEQYF; CDR3nt: TGTGCCAGTATGGCAACGGGACAGGGTTTTGTCGAGCAGTACTTC
j_gene: TRBJ1-1; v_gene: TRBV6-1; d_gene: -; abundance: -; CDR3aa: CASRDTQGTEAFF; CDR3nt: TGTGCCAGCAGAGACACCCAAGGGACTGAAGCTTTCTTT
j_gene: TRBJ1-6; v_gene: TRBV28; d_gene: -; abundance: -; CDR3aa: CATSLPGLELGISPLHF; CDR3nt: TGTGCCACCTCCCTCCCGGGGCTGGAACTGGGAATTTCACCCCTCCACTTT
j_gene: TRBJ2-7; v_gene: TRBV7-6; d_gene: TRBD2; abundance: -; CDR3aa: CASSSKREGGEQYF; CDR3nt: TGTGCCAGCAGCTCCAAGCGGGAGGGTGGCGAGCAGTACTTC
j_gene: TRBJ2-3; v_gene: TRBV29-1; d_gene: TRBD2; abundance: -; CDR3aa: CSVLGLAGDSSYTDTQYF; CDR3nt: TGCAGCGTTTTAGGACTAGCGGGAGATTCTTCCTACACAGATACGCAGTATTTT
j_gene: TRBJ1-1; v_gene: TRBV19; d_gene: -; abundance: -; CDR3aa: CASRTGVAEAFF; CDR3nt: TGTGCCAGCCGTACGGGGGTTGCTGAAGCTTTCTTT
j_gene: TRBJ2-2; v_gene: TRBV7-8; d_gene: TRBD2; abundance: -; CDR3aa: CASSLSGSSGELFF; CDR3nt: TGTGCCAGCAGCTTGAGCGGGAGTTCCGGGGAGCTGTTTTTT
j_gene: TRBJ2-3; v_gene: TRBV7-2; d_gene: TRBD1; abundance: -; CDR3aa: CASSLKGTGSRTDTQYF; CDR3nt: TGTGCCAGCAGCTTAAAGGGGACAGGGAGCCGCACAGATACGCAGTATTTT
j_gene: TRBJ2-1; v_gene: TRBV7-8; d_gene: TRBD2; abundance: -; CDR3aa: CASSLTGLAGNEQFF; CDR3nt: TGTGCCAGCAGCCTAACGGGACTAGCTGGCAATGAGCAGTTCTTC
j_gene: TRBJ2-6; v_gene: TRBV6-1; d_gene: TRBD2; abundance: -; CDR3aa: CASGLAGLGANVLTF; CDR3nt: TGTGCCAGCGGACTAGCGGGACTTGGGGCCAACGTCCTGACTTTC
j_gene: TRBJ1-1; v_gene: TRBV20-1; d_gene: -; abundance: -; CDR3aa: CSSLKGTEAFF; CDR3nt: TGCAGTTCCCTAAAGGGCACTGAAGCTTTCTTT
j_gene: TRBJ2-3; v_gene: TRBV28; d_gene: TRBD2; abundance: -; CDR3aa: CASSAGGSSGRGTDTQYF; CDR3nt: TGTGCCAGCAGCGCCGGGGGGTCTAGCGGGAGAGGTACAGATACGCAGTATTTT
j_gene: TRBJ2-7; v_gene: TRBV11-2; d_gene: TRBD1; abundance: -; CDR3aa: CASSLLGTGHYEQYF; CDR3nt: TGTGCCAGCAGCTTACTTGGGACAGGACACTACGAGCAGTACTTC
j_gene: TRBJ2-2; v_gene: TRBV28; d_gene: -; abundance: -; CDR3aa: CASSYPTGRMNTGELFF; CDR3nt: TGTGCCAGCAGTTACCCCACGGGGAGGATGAACACCGGGGAGCTGTTTTTT
j_gene: TRBJ2-7; v_gene: TRBV6-5; d_gene: TRBD2; abundance: -; CDR3aa: CASSGNNYEQYF; CDR3nt: TGTGCCAGTAGCGGGAATAATTACGAGCAGTACTTC
j_gene: TRBJ2-3; v_gene: TRBV9; d_gene: -; abundance: -; CDR3aa: CASSPDVESTDTQYF; CDR3nt: TGTGCCAGCAGCCCAGACGTGGAAAGCACAGATACGCAGTATTTT
j_gene: TRBJ2-2; v_gene: TRBV27; d_gene: -; abundance: -; CDR3aa: CASSLWIGPPAANTGELFF; CDR3nt: TGTGCCAGCAGTCTTTGGATCGGACCACCAGCTGCCAACACCGGGGAGCTGTTTTTT
j_gene: TRBJ2-1; v_gene: TRBV19; d_gene: TRBD1; abundance: -; CDR3aa: CASINTGGSEQFF; CDR3nt: TGTGCCAGTATTAATACAGGGGGCAGTGAGCAGTTCTTC
j_gene: TRBJ2-6; v_gene: TRBV19; d_gene: -; abundance: few; CDR3aa: CASSTRQVGPGANVLTF; CDR3nt: TGTGCCAGTAGTACGAGACAGGTGGGCCCGGGGGCCAACGTCCTGACTTTC
j_gene: TRBJ2-2; v_gene: TRBV29-1; d_gene: TRBD1; abundance: -; CDR3aa: CSVDSGTGVGELFF; CDR3nt: TGCAGCGTTGACTCCGGGACAGGAGTCGGGGAGCTGTTTTTT
j_gene: TRBJ2-7; v_gene: TRBV19; d_gene: -; abundance: -; CDR3aa: CASSIIGGGEQYF; CDR3nt: TGTGCCAGTAGTATCATTGGGGGCGGCGAGCAGTACTTC
j_gene: TRBJ1-2; v_gene: TRBV11-2; d_gene: -; abundance: -; CDR3aa: CASSLVRENGYTF; CDR3nt: TGTGCCAGCAGCTTGGTTAGGGAGAATGGCTACACCTTC
j_gene: TRBJ1-4; v_gene: TRBV5-1; d_gene: TRBD1; abundance: once; CDR3aa: CASSPGQATNEKLFF; CDR3nt: TGCGCCAGCAGCCCCGGACAGGCAACTAATGAAAAACTGTTTTTT